Listed here are 9 T cell receptor beta chains from one sample, sequenced in a study of blood T cell repertoires in COVID-19. The table came from immunoSEQ multiplex PCR; TCRdb's copy has only in-frame clones and leaves some out. Of 120,000 to 150,000 clones in the sample, 86% were seen once. Sequencing was done on a sample of peripheral blood. These receptors originate from a woman aged 60-70 years with acute or convalescent COVID-19.

The genes are TRBV11-2 and TRBJ2-7, with 11 bases that match TRBD2. The CDR3 runs to 15 residues. Germline CDR1 is SGHAT and CDR2 is FQNNGV. Trimming removed 5 bases from V and 2 bases from J; junction bases left unmatched: 5. CDR3 nucleotides: TGTGCCAGCAGCCGATCGACTAGCGGGACCTACGAGCAGTACTTC. Translation gives CASSRSTSGTYEQYF.

The V gene is TRBV29-1, the J gene TRBJ2-1, with 8 bases that match TRBD1. This CDR3 contains 13 residues. With 1 base clipped from V and 9 bases from J, the junction kept 5 bases outside the gene matches. In germline, CDR1 is SQVTM, CDR2 ANQGSEA. The CDR3 nucleotides are TGCAGCGTTGAAGGCCAGGGGGCGGTTGAGCAGTTCTTC. Its protein is CSVEGQGAVEQFF.

The chain has TRBV5-6 and TRBJ1-1; 8 nucleotides agree with TRBD1. V gave up 5 bases and J gave up 0 bases; unmatched junction bases: 9. There are 16 residues in the CDR3. Germline V gene data show CDR1 as SGHDT and CDR2 as YYEEEE. The CDR3 DNA reads as TGTGCCAGCAGTTACGTAAACAGGGGGGTGAACACTGAAGCTTTCTTT. Its protein product is CASSYVNRGVNTEAFF.

The J gene is TRBJ2-5, the V gene TRBV5-1, with 8 bases aligning to TRBD2. Germline assignment: CDR1 SGHRS and CDR2 YFSETQ. V lost 0 bases, J lost 2 bases, and 9 bases stayed unmatched. CDR3 length equals 17 residues. Here the CDR3 DNA reads TGCGCCAGCAGCTTGGGCCGGGGCGGGGGGCTTCAAGAGACCCAGTACTTC. This translates into CASSLGRGGGLQETQYF. The variable domain in full, completed from reference TRBV5-1 and TRBJ2-5, reads KAGVTQTPRYLIKTRGQQVTLSCSPISGHRSVSWYQQTPGQGLQFLFEYFSETQRNKGNFPGRFSGRQFSNSRSEMNVSTLELGDSALYLCASSLGRGGGLQETQYFGPGTRLLVL.

This chain links TRBV12-5 with TRBJ1-5, with 9 bases that match TRBD1. V lost 6 bases to trimming and J lost 6 bases; unmatched junction nucleotides: 6. Looked up from germline, CDR1 is LGHNT and CDR2 is FRNRAP. The CDR3 length is 14 residues. In DNA, the CDR3 is TGTGCTAGTGGAACTGGGACAGGGCGTCAGCCCCAGCATTTT. It encodes CASGTGTGRQPQHF.

J is TRBJ1-2 and V is TRBV7-8; D unclear. The CDR3 length is 14 residues. Germline V gene lookup returns CDR1 SGHVS and CDR2 FQNEAQ. The germline V and J ends were trimmed by 5 bases and 5 bases, with 15 bases remaining between them. In DNA, the CDR3 is TGTGCCAGCAGCCTATCCCACAGAGATTATGGCTACACCTTC. Translated, it gives CASSLSHRDYGYTF.

This chain connects TRBV11-2 to TRBJ1-5, with D possibly TRBD1 on 6 matching bases. V lost 4 bases and J lost 7, with 17 bases in between. The germline CDR1 and CDR2 sequences are SGHAT and FQNNGV. This CDR3 has 15 amino acids. CDR3 coding DNA: TGTGCCAGCAGCTCCTTAACAGGGCTGGGGCAGCCCCAGCATTTT. It encodes CASSSLTGLGQPQHF.

This chain uses TRBV29-1 with TRBJ2-1, with D possibly matching TRBD2 (5 bases). V was trimmed by 6 bases and J by 12 bases, leaving 15 bases between them. CDR1 SQVTM and CDR2 ANQGSEA come from the germline V gene. The CDR3 is 11 residues long. The CDR3 DNA reads as TGCAGCGTGGACTCGGGGTTACTGCAGTTCTTC. This sequence encodes CSVDSGLLQFF.

The chain links TRBV5-1 to TRBJ2-1; 8 bases agree with TRBD2. V was clipped by 4 bases and J by 4 bases; unmatched bases: 7. The CDR3 contains 15 residues. Germline V lookup: CDR1 SGHRS, CDR2 YFSETQ. The chain's CDR3 is CASSLERGRYNEQFF. DNA of the CDR3: TGCGCCAGCAGCCTGGAGCGGGGGCGGTACAATGAGCAGTTCTTC.